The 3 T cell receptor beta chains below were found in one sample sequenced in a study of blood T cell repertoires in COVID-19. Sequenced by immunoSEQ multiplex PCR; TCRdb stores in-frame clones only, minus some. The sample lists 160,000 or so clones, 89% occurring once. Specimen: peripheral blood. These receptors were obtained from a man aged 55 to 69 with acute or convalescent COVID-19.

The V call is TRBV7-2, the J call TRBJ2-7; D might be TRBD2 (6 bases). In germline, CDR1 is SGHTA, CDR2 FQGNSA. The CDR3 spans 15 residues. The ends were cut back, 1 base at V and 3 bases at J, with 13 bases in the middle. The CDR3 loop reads CASSLGGTGVYEQYF. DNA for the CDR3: TGTGCCAGCAGCTTAGGGGGTACGGGGGTCTACGAGCAGTACTTC.

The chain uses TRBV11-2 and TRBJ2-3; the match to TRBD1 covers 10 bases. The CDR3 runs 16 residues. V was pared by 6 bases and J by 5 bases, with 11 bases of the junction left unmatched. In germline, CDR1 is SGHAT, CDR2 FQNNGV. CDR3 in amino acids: CASRRPGQGSIDTQYF. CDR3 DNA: TGTGCCAGCAGACGACCGGGACAGGGGTCTATAGATACGCAGTATTTT.

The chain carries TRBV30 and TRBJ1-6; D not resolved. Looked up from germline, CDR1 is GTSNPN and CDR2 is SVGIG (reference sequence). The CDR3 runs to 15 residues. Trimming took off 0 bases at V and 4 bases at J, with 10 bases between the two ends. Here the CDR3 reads CAWSVSAAYNSPLHF. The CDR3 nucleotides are TGTGCCTGGAGTGTATCGGCGGCTTATAATTCACCCCTCCACTTT.